These T cell receptor beta chains were read from a single sample in a study of blood T cells in healthy people across ages. TCRdb called the 5' RACE reads again in MiXCR, with one record for every CDR3 protein. The sample has 1.4 million to 1.5 million distinct CDR3 sequences; 42% are singletons. Sample: blood. These receptors all stem from a woman aged 18-29 years in good health. Each CDR3 is given with its conserved first and last residue. The D gene is left open where the match is weak. Only some rows state a clone size, as once, few, many or a class for expanded clones.

j_call,d_call,clone_size,v_call,cdr3_nt,cdr3_aa
TRBJ2-3,TRBD2,NA,TRBV3-1,TGTGCCAGCAGCCAAGGGACTAGCTATGCAGATACGCAGTATTTT,CASSQGTSYADTQYF
TRBJ2-1,TRBD2,few,TRBV2,TGTGCCAGCAGTGTCCAAGCGGGACCCTACAATGAGCAGTTCTTC,CASSVQAGPYNEQFF
TRBJ1-2,NA,NA,TRBV11-2,TGTGCCAGCCGGGACACTACCCGTTGGAACTATGGCTACACCTTC,CASRDTTRWNYGYTF
TRBJ2-3,TRBD1,once,TRBV24-1,TGTGCCGCCAGTGAGGGACAGGGGCGTTTCACAGAGACGCAGTATTTT,CAASEGQGRFTETQYF
TRBJ1-5,NA,NA,TRBV2,TGTGCCAGCAGTGGGGGAGAGGGTCAGCCCCGGCATTTT,CASSGGEGQPRHF
TRBJ1-6,NA,NA,TRBV2,TGTGCCACCCGGGGCTCCTATAATTCACCCCTCCACTTT,CATRGSYNSPLHF
TRBJ1-1,NA,NA,TRBV20-1,TGCAGTGTCAGGACAGTTTCTTGGTCTGAAGCTTTCTTT,CSVRTVSWSEAFF
TRBJ2-3,TRBD2,NA,TRBV29-1,TGCAGCCACCCGGGACTAGCCATGAATACGCAGTATTTT,CSHPGLAMNTQYF
TRBJ1-2,NA,NA,TRBV5-5,TGTGCCAGCAGCTTGGATTTAGGTGACTATGGCTACACCTTC,CASSLDLGDYGYTF
TRBJ1-1,NA,NA,TRBV20-1,TGCAGTGCTAGAGTACGGGGGACGAACACTGAAGCTTTCTTT,CSARVRGTNTEAFF
TRBJ2-5,TRBD1,NA,TRBV7-2,TGTGCCAGCAGCCAAGGACAGGGGTTTCGTGAGCAGTACTTC,CASSQGQGFREQYF
TRBJ2-2,NA,NA,TRBV5-1,TGCGCCAGCAGCTCTAGGGGAGATCGCACCGGGGAGCTGTTTTTT,CASSSRGDRTGELFF
TRBJ2-7,TRBD1,NA,TRBV24-1,TGTGCCACCAGTGATGGGGGACAGGGAAGGAGCGAGCAGTACTTC,CATSDGGQGRSEQYF
TRBJ2-3,NA,NA,TRBV6-1,TGTGCCAGCAGCGCTCCTCCCGATACGCAGTATTTT,CASSAPPDTQYF
TRBJ2-7,NA,once,TRBV25-1,TGTGCCAGCAGTGACGGGGGAACTACCTCAACCTACGGGCAGTACTTC,CASSDGGTTSTYGQYF
TRBJ2-1,NA,NA,TRBV30,TGTGCCTGGACCCCAACTACGAACAATGAGCAGTTCTTC,CAWTPTTNNEQFF
TRBJ1-5,TRBD1,many,TRBV29-1,TGCAGCGTCTCGACAGGGGATTACAAGCCCCAGCATTTT,CSVSTGDYKPQHF
TRBJ2-7,NA,NA,TRBV4-1,TGCGCCAGCAGCCCCTACTCTACGACCTACGAGCAGTACTTC,CASSPYSTTYEQYF
TRBJ2-7,NA,NA,TRBV21-1,TGTGCCAGCAGCAAAGGTCTGACAACCTACGAGCAGTACTTC,CASSKGLTTYEQYF
TRBJ2-1,TRBD2,NA,TRBV2,TGTGCCAGCACGACGAGGGGACTAGCGGGGAACAATGAGCAGTTCTTC,CASTTRGLAGNNEQFF
TRBJ1-2,TRBD1,many,TRBV5-1,TGCGCCAGCAGCTCGACAGGGACTTCGAACTATGGCTACACCTTC,CASSSTGTSNYGYTF
TRBJ2-3,NA,few,TRBV10-3,TGTGCCATCGGAGGCCTCTCCAGCACAGATACGCAGTATTTT,CAIGGLSSTDTQYF
TRBJ2-2,TRBD1,few,TRBV20-1,TGCAGTGCGGGGGGACAGGGGGACGGGGAGCTGTTTTTT,CSAGGQGDGELFF
TRBJ2-7,NA,NA,TRBV27,TGTGCCAGCAGTTTAATTGGTGCCTACGAGCAGTACTTC,CASSLIGAYEQYF
TRBJ1-1,NA,NA,TRBV7-9,TGTGCCAGCAGCTTTTTCCCCGAAGCTTTCTTT,CASSFFPEAFF
TRBJ2-3,NA,NA,TRBV3-1,TGTGCCAGCAGCCAAGCGGGGGTGAGACATACGCAGTATTTT,CASSQAGVRHTQYF
TRBJ1-3,TRBD1,NA,TRBV28,TGTGCCACCCGAGGACAGGGGTCTGGAAACACCATATATTTT,CATRGQGSGNTIYF
TRBJ2-3,TRBD2,NA,TRBV7-3,TGTGCCAGCAGCTTAAAGGCGGGGGGGCCCACCAATACGCAGTATTTT,CASSLKAGGPTNTQYF
TRBJ2-3,NA,few,TRBV6-2/TRBV6-3,TGTGCCAGCAGTTACTCCGCGGGTACGCAGTATTTT,CASSYSAGTQYF
TRBJ1-6,NA,few,TRBV12-3/TRBV12-4,TGTGCCAGCAGGGGCGCGTCGGTGTCACCCCTCCACTTT,CASRGASVSPLHF
TRBJ2-1,TRBD2,few,TRBV11-2,TGTGCCAGCAGACGCGGGGGGGAGAGCAATGAGCAGTTCTTC,CASRRGGESNEQFF
TRBJ2-3,TRBD2,few,TRBV15,TGTGCCACCAGCAGAGATTTGGGCCTAGCGGGGGATACGCAGTATTTT,CATSRDLGLAGDTQYF
TRBJ1-2,NA,NA,TRBV27,TGTGCCAGCAGTCCCAGGACAGAGCCACTCTATGGCTACACCTTC,CASSPRTEPLYGYTF
TRBJ2-2,TRBD2,NA,TRBV9,TGTGCCAGCAGCGCTAGCCGGACTAGCCGGCGTACGAACACCGGGGAGCTGTTTTTT,CASSASRTSRRTNTGELFF
TRBJ2-7,TRBD1,NA,TRBV5-1,TGCGCCAGCAGAGAAGGGACAGGTCCTTCCTACGAGCAGTACTTC,CASREGTGPSYEQYF
TRBJ1-2,TRBD1,few,TRBV20-1,TGCAGTGCTAGAGATCTCCAGGGGGCGGGTGGCTACACCTTC,CSARDLQGAGGYTF
TRBJ2-7,NA,many,TRBV6-1,TGTGCCAGCAGTGACAGGGGTTCCTACGAGCAGTACTTC,CASSDRGSYEQYF
TRBJ2-3,TRBD2,few,TRBV2,TGTGCCAGCAGTGAACAGCGGGAGGTTGGGACAGATACGCAGTATTTT,CASSEQREVGTDTQYF
TRBJ2-7,TRBD2,NA,TRBV4-1,TGCGCCAGCAGAGTTGGGACTAGCGACCGCGAGCAGTACTTC,CASRVGTSDREQYF
TRBJ2-1,NA,once,TRBV27,TGTGCCAGCAAAACCGTCGGAGGGGGGCGGACACAAGAGACCCAGTTCTTC,CASKTVGGGRTQETQFF
TRBJ1-2,NA,NA,TRBV20-1,TGCAGTGGCAGATATTCCCCGGGGGGAGGCTACACCTTC,CSGRYSPGGGYTF
TRBJ2-1,NA,NA,TRBV20-1,TGCAGTGCTGGGGGGGTTAGGGCAAAAGGGGGTCTTTTGGATGAGCAGTTCTTC,CSAGGVRAKGGLLDEQFF
TRBJ2-2,TRBD2,NA,TRBV29-1,TGCAGCGTTGAAGGAGGCCAGGGACTAGCCACCGGGGAGCTGTTTTTT,CSVEGGQGLATGELFF